The 31 T cell receptor beta chains in this list originate from one sample, sequenced in a study of blood T cell repertoires in COVID-19. The protocol was immunoSEQ multiplex PCR, while the TCRdb copy is restricted to in-frame clones and leaves out a portion. The table shows around 230,000 clones, with approximately 80% occurring only once. The sample consisted of PBMCs or T cells enriched from blood (not recorded which). The receptors shown here come from a man aged 40-49 years who had recovered from COVID-19.

This clone is a singleton in its sample. The rearrangement uses TRBV4-1 and TRBJ2-1; D ambiguous. This CDR3 is built from 14 residues. The V and J ends lost 4 bases and 7 bases respectively, with 14 bases between them. Germline CDR1 and CDR2: MGHRA and YSYEKL. CDR3 amino acids: CASSPAPVGNEQFF. In DNA form, the CDR3 reads TGCGCCAGCAGCCCCGCGCCTGTCGGGAATGAGCAGTTCTTC.

The V and J genes are TRBV18 and TRBJ1-1; D ambiguous. From germline, CDR1 is KGHSH and CDR2 LQKENI. The CDR3 covers 15 residues. The V and J ends lost 2 bases and 1 base respectively, with 11 bases between them. CDR3 bases: TGTGCCAGCTCACCAAAGATAGCAAAGAACACTGAAGCTTTCTTT. It encodes CASSPKIAKNTEAFF.

This chain uses TRBV11-2 with TRBJ2-1, with 12 nucleotides matching TRBD1. This CDR3 is built from 16 residues. Germline CDR1 SGHAT, CDR2 FQNNGV. J lost 8 bases, V lost 2 bases, and 7 bases had no gene match. For the CDR3, the DNA is TGTGCCAGCAGCTTAAAATATGGGACAGGGGGCTATGAGCAGTTCTTC. It is translated as CASSLKYGTGGYEQFF.

As for this clone: The same CDR3 can be traced to other DNA sequences in this sample. This chain joins TRBV29-1 and TRBJ1-2; TRBD1 might be the D (5 bases). The V gene lost 1 base and the J gene lost 4 bases, with 7 bases spanning the gap. The germline V gene has CDR1 SQVTM and CDR2 ANQGSEA. This CDR3 spans 12 amino acids. CDR3 loop: CSVEGQGYGYTF. The CDR3 DNA reads as TGCAGCGTTGAAGGCCAGGGCTATGGCTACACCTTC.

This clone showed up just a few times. The chain carries TRBV11-2 and TRBJ1-3; D unresolved. This CDR3 has 13 amino acids. Germline V gene lookup returns CDR1 SGHAT and CDR2 FQNNGV. The V end lost 5 bases, the J end lost 2 bases, and 7 bases lay between the germline ends. CDR3 bases: TGTGCCAGCAGCATCGAGACTGGAAACACCATATATTTT. Residues: CASSIETGNTIYF.

Note on this clone: The sample contains more than one DNA sequence encoding this CDR3. J is TRBJ1-3 and V is TRBV6-5; tentatively, D is TRBD1 (5 bases). V was cut by 0 bases and J by 2 bases, with 11 bases left in between. There are 16 residues in the CDR3. Germline CDR1 is MNHEY and CDR2 is SVGAGI. CDR3 protein: CASSYSIQGAGNTIYF. The CDR3, as DNA: TGTGCCAGCAGTTACTCGATCCAGGGTGCTGGAAACACCATATATTTT.

Comment on this clone: The same CDR3 can be traced to other DNA sequences in this sample. The chain links TRBV6-1 to TRBJ2-5, with D maybe TRBD2 (5 bases). V gave up 0 bases and J gave up 5 bases, with 13 bases separating them. Germline V gene lookup returns CDR1 MNHNS and CDR2 SASEGT. This CDR3 has 15 amino acids. The CDR3 reads CASSEAKGSGETQYF. The CDR3 DNA follows: TGTGCCAGCAGTGAAGCCAAGGGTTCGGGGGAGACCCAGTACTTC.

The chain employs TRBV19 and TRBJ1-2; 9 bases are shared with TRBD1. The CDR3 sequence is 14 residues long. V shed 6 bases and J 8 bases; nucleotides not matched to a gene: 10. The germline CDR1 and CDR2 sequences are LNHDA and SQIVND (reference sequence). CDR3 in DNA: TGTGCCAGTAGGAACAGGGGGCTTAGTTTGGGCTACACCTTC. Its protein is CASRNRGLSLGYTF. Complete variable domain (other parts from reference TRBV19 and TRBJ1-2): DGGITQSPKYLFRKEGQNVTLSCEQNLNHDAMYWYRQDPGQGLRLIYYSQIVNDFQKGDIAEGYSVSREKKESFPLTVTSAQKNPTAFYLCASRNRGLSLGYTFGSGTRLTVV.

The genes are TRBV7-9 and TRBJ2-7, with 10 bases that match TRBD1. Germline assignment: CDR1 SEHNR and CDR2 FQNEAQ (reference sequence). Germline trimming cut 7 bases from V and 10 bases from J; bases unmatched to any gene: 10. The CDR3 length is 13 residues. Here the CDR3 reads CASTLRGTGVQYF. For the CDR3, the DNA is TGTGCCAGCACCCTGAGAGGGACAGGGGTCCAGTACTTC.

This clone was recorded only once. The chain employs TRBV12-3 or TRBV12-4 and TRBJ2-1; a weak D match, TRBD2 (6 bases). The CDR3 sequence is 13 residues long. V was trimmed by 6 bases and J by 15 bases, leaving 21 bases between them. The CDR3 loop reads CASSPGRRDSLFF. CDR3 bases: TGTGCCAGCAGCCCGGGCCGGCGGGATAGCCTGTTCTTC.

As DNA, the CDR3 is TGCGCCAGCAGCCCTTCACGGGGCGAGCAGTACTTC. This sequence encodes CASSPSRGEQYF. The chain is built from TRBV5-1 and TRBJ2-7, with a tentative D call TRBD2 (5 bases). Trimming took off 4 bases at V and 6 bases at J, with 11 bases between the two ends. CDR1 and CDR2 (germline): SGHRS, YFSETQ. The CDR3 runs to 12 residues. Full variable domain (outside the CDR3, taken from reference TRBV5-1 and TRBJ2-7): KAGVTQTPRYLIKTRGQQVTLSCSPISGHRSVSWYQQTPGQGLQFLFEYFSETQRNKGNFPGRFSGRQFSNSRSEMNVSTLELGDSALYLCASSPSRGEQYFGPGTRLTVT.

The gene calls are TRBV7-2 and TRBJ1-5; 8 bases are a match to TRBD1. V trimming: 5 bases; J trimming: 4 bases; junction bases outside the gene matches: 7. CDR3 length equals 15 residues. Germline lookup yields CDR1 SGHTA and CDR2 FQGNSA. In DNA form, the CDR3 reads TGTGCCAGCAGCCGTATCACAGGGGGTAATCAGCCCCAGCATTTT. It translates to CASSRITGGNQPQHF.

This clone was counted between two and nine times. The V and J genes are TRBV10-3 and TRBJ2-1; 8 nucleotides agree with TRBD2. Germline V gene data show CDR1 as ENHRY and CDR2 as SYGVKD. CDR3 length equals 15 residues. The trim removed 3 bases at V and 5 bases at J, leaving 6 bases unmatched. DNA of the CDR3: TGTGCCATCAGTGAACGTAGCGGGAAGGACAATGAGCAGTTCTTC. Its translation is CAISERSGKDNEQFF.

This chain uses TRBV5-6 with TRBJ1-2; perhaps TRBD1 as D (6 bases). Trimming cost V 5 bases and J 4 bases, with 18 bases left between them. The CDR3 totals 15 residues. Germline assignment: CDR1 SGHDT and CDR2 YYEEEE. The CDR3 DNA reads as TGTGCCAGCAGTTACACTGGGTCAGGGGTCTATGGCTACACCTTC. Protein product: CASSYTGSGVYGYTF. Full variable domain (remainder filled in from reference TRBV5-6 and TRBJ1-2): DAGVTQSPTHLIKTRGQQVTLRCSPKSGHDTVSWYQQALGQGPQFIFQYYEEEERQRGNFPDRFSGHQFPNYSSELNVNALLLGDSALYLCASSYTGSGVYGYTFGSGTRLTVV.

V usage is TRBV30 and J usage is TRBJ2-3; TRBD1 is a possible D gene (6 bases). The CDR3 contains 15 residues. The germline V gene has CDR1 GTSNPN and CDR2 SVGIG (reference sequence). With 2 bases removed from V and 4 bases from J, the gap between germline ends came to 16 bases. The CDR3 spells CAWSPGTSGADTQYF. The CDR3 DNA reads as TGTGCCTGGAGTCCCGGGACCTCAGGGGCAGATACGCAGTATTTT.

The chain uses TRBV2 and TRBJ1-4; the D is unclear. This CDR3 comprises 11 residues. The germline V gene has CDR1 SNHLY and CDR2 FYNNEI. Trimming stripped 8 bases from V and 6 bases from J, with 7 bases between. This chain's CDR3 is CASQAHEKLFF. CDR3 DNA sequence: TGTGCCAGCCAGGCTCATGAAAAACTGTTTTTT.

V gene TRBV5-1 combines with J gene TRBJ2-1; the D gene is possibly TRBD2 (5 bases). Germline CDR1 is SGHRS and CDR2 is YFSETQ. V shed 5 bases and J shed 2 bases, with 11 bases lying between them. This CDR3 comprises 14 residues. The CDR3 reads CASRGAETYNEQFF. In nucleotides, the CDR3 is TGCGCCAGCAGGGGAGCGGAAACCTACAATGAGCAGTTCTTC.

V gene TRBV6-6 combines with J gene TRBJ1-5; 7 bases are a match to TRBD1. V lost 7 bases, J lost 2 bases, and 5 bases stayed unmatched. Germline V gene lookup returns CDR1 MNHNY and CDR2 SVGAGI (reference sequence). The CDR3 has 14 amino acids. The CDR3 DNA sequence: TGTGCCAGCACCAACGGACAGGGCAATCAGCCCCAGCATTTT. This translates into CASTNGQGNQPQHF.

This sequence joins TRBV6-4 and TRBJ1-1; D is perhaps TRBD1 (5 bases). Germline CDR1 and CDR2: MRHNA and SNTAGT. V lost 4 bases to trimming and J lost 4 bases, with 13 bases between them. The CDR3 loop spans 14 amino acids. Written as DNA, the CDR3 is TGTGCCAGCAGTGCGGGGGTCACGGGCACTGAAGCTTTCTTT. Translating it yields CASSAGVTGTEAFF.

The V call is TRBV12-5, the J call TRBJ1-5; 9 nucleotides agree with TRBD1. V shed 2 bases and J 0 bases; nucleotides not matched to a gene: 11. CDR1 is LGHNT, CDR2 FRNRAP, per germline. The CDR3 totals 19 residues. In DNA form, the CDR3 reads TGTGCTAGTGGTTTGAGCCGGGACAGGGTCCTTTATAGCAATCAGCCCCAGCATTTT. It specifies CASGLSRDRVLYSNQPQHF.

This sequence joins TRBV4-1 and TRBJ2-3, with D perhaps matching TRBD2 (6 bases). Germline CDR1 MGHRA, CDR2 YSYEKL. The CDR3 is 18 residues long. V lost 1 base and J 4 bases, leaving 21 bases between the germline ends. The CDR3 DNA reads TGCGCCAGCAGCCAAGCCCGAGGGGTGGCGCGGGACCCAGATACGCAGTATTTT. Encoded protein: CASSQARGVARDPDTQYF.

This clone was seen more than once but under ten times. The chain couples TRBV24-1 to TRBJ1-5; 7 nucleotides agree with TRBD1. The V gene's germline CDR1 is KGHDR and CDR2 SFDVKD. Germline trimming cut 3 bases from V and 6 bases from J; bases unmatched to any gene: 7. The CDR3 is 15 amino acids. The CDR3 nucleotides are TGTGCCACCAGTGATCGTCACAGGGGAAGTCAGCCCCAGCATTTT. It yields the protein CATSDRHRGSQPQHF.

The chain recombines TRBV18 with TRBJ2-1; tentatively, D is TRBD1 (6 bases). Germline-derived CDR1 and CDR2 are KGHSH and LQKENI. V lost 3 bases and J 9 bases, leaving 15 bases between the germline ends. The CDR3 runs to 14 residues. CDR3 nucleotides: TGTGCCAGCTCACCGGCTGGGGGCGGCGGTGAGCAGTTCTTC. Protein sequence: CASSPAGGGGEQFF. The full variable domain, in which reference TRBV18 and TRBJ2-1 provide the parts outside the CDR3, is NAGVMQNPRHLVRRRGQEARLRCSPMKGHSHVYWYRQLPEEGLKFMVYLQKENIIDESGMPKERFSAEFPKEGPSILRIQQVVRGDSAAYFCASSPAGGGGEQFFGPGTRLTVL.

This rearrangement joins TRBV5-1 to TRBJ2-5; perhaps TRBD1 as D (5 bases). The V end lost 0 bases, the J end lost 4 bases, and 7 bases lay between the germline ends. Germline V CDR1 and CDR2: SGHRS, YFSETQ. The CDR3 consists of 13 residues. DNA of the CDR3: TGCGCCAGCAGCTTGGGGGGCGCAGAGACCCAGTACTTC. This translates into CASSLGGAETQYF. The complete variable domain, with remaining parts taken from reference TRBV5-1 and TRBJ2-5, reads KAGVTQTPRYLIKTRGQQVTLSCSPISGHRSVSWYQQTPGQGLQFLFEYFSETQRNKGNFPGRFSGRQFSNSRSEMNVSTLELGDSALYLCASSLGGAETQYFGPGTRLLVL.

The chain joins TRBV18 to TRBJ1-1, with TRBD1 matching 7 bases. Germline V lookup: CDR1 KGHSH, CDR2 LQKENI. The J segment lost 3 bases and the V segment lost 8 bases, leaving 6 bases of the junction unmatched. CDR3 size: 13 residues. CDR3 in DNA: TGTGCCAGCCAGGGGGAGACCTACACTGAAGCTTTCTTT. Its protein is CASQGETYTEAFF.

J is TRBJ1-2 and V is TRBV11-2; tentative D call: TRBD1 (6 bases). Deletions cut 1 base from V and 8 bases from J, with 17 bases between. Germline lookup yields CDR1 SGHAT and CDR2 FQNNGV. There are 15 residues in the CDR3. The CDR3 sequence: CASSLGATGWEGYTF. DNA for the CDR3: TGTGCCAGCAGCTTAGGGGCAACAGGGTGGGAGGGCTACACCTTC.

The chain combines TRBV2 with TRBJ1-1; 7 nucleotides match TRBD1. Germline CDR1 and CDR2: SNHLY and FYNNEI. The V and J ends lost 7 bases and 8 bases, in that order; junction bases with no gene match: 4. This CDR3 spans 11 amino acids. CDR3 in DNA: TGTGCCAGCATTTGGGGACAGGAAGCTTTCTTT. This codes for CASIWGQEAFF. Full variable domain (outside the CDR3, taken from reference TRBV2 and TRBJ1-1): EPEVTQTPSHQVTQMGQEVILRCVPISNHLYFYWYRQILGQKVEFLVSFYNNEISEKSEIFDDQFSVERPDGSNFTLKIRSTKLEDSAMYFCASIWGQEAFFGQGTRLTVV.

This chain connects TRBV19 to TRBJ2-7, with D tentatively TRBD1 (6 bases). The germline V and J ends were trimmed by 9 bases and 2 bases, with 20 bases remaining between them. The CDR3 is made up of 15 amino acids. The V gene's germline CDR1 is LNHDA and CDR2 SQIVND (reference sequence). CDR3 amino acids: CASSRRDTPTYEQYF. DNA of the CDR3: TGTGCCAGCTCCCGCCGGGACACCCCTACCTACGAGCAGTACTTC.

This sequence joins TRBV18 and TRBJ2-3; no clear D. The CDR3 is made up of 11 amino acids. Trimming stripped 6 bases from V and 9 bases from J, with 10 bases between. The germline CDR1 and CDR2 sequences are KGHSH and LQKENI. The CDR3, as DNA: TGTGCCAGCTCCTCGGTCGAAACGCAGTATTTT. Translation gives CASSSVETQYF.

In its sample, this clone was seen a few times. V usage is TRBV19 and J usage is TRBJ2-1, with TRBD2 identical over 10 bases. Germline lookup yields CDR1 LNHDA and CDR2 SQIVND (reference sequence). The CDR3 runs 17 residues. The trim removed 7 bases at V and 3 bases at J, leaving 12 bases unmatched. CDR3 in amino acids: CASNQPLIAGGYNEQFF. The CDR3 region has the DNA TGTGCCAGTAACCAACCCCTTATAGCGGGGGGCTACAATGAGCAGTTCTTC.

J is TRBJ2-1 and V is TRBV28, with 7 bases that match TRBD2. Trimming took 6 bases from V and 3 from J; bases not matched to a gene: 8. This CDR3 is built from 15 residues. From germline, CDR1 is MDHEN and CDR2 SYDVKM. CDR3 coding DNA: TGTGCCAGCAGCCAAAACGGGGGGTTCTACAATGAGCAGTTCTTC. Its translation: CASSQNGGFYNEQFF.